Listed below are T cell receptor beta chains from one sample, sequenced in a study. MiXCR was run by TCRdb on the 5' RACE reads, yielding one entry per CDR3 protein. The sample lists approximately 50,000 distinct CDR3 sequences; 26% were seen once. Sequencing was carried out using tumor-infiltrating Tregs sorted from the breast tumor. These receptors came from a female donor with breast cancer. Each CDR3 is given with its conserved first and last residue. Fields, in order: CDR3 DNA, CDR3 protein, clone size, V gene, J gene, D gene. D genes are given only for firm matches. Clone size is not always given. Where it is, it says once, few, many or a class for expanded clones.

CDR3nt: TGTGCCAGCAGCTTCGAAGGTCGCTATCAGCCCCAGCATTTT
CDR3aa: CASSFEGRYQPQHF
abundance: few
v_gene: TRBV7-8
j_gene: TRBJ1-5
d_gene: -

CDR3nt: TGCAGTGCCATTGCCGGGGTCCCTAACACCGGGGAGCTGTTTTTT
CDR3aa: CSAIAGVPNTGELFF
abundance: -
v_gene: TRBV20-1
j_gene: TRBJ2-2
d_gene: -

CDR3nt: TGTGCCAGCATCGACAGGGGAGGTGGCTATGGCTACACCTTC
CDR3aa: CASIDRGGGYGYTF
abundance: -
v_gene: TRBV6-2/TRBV6-3
j_gene: TRBJ1-2
d_gene: TRBD1

CDR3nt: TGTGCCAGCAGGTCAGGGGCAACTAATGAAAAACTGTTTTTT
CDR3aa: CASRSGATNEKLFF
abundance: many
v_gene: TRBV6-1
j_gene: TRBJ1-4
d_gene: -

CDR3nt: TGTGCCCTTGGGGCGGGAGGAGGAGATACGCAGTATTTT
CDR3aa: CALGAGGGDTQYF
abundance: many
v_gene: TRBV2
j_gene: TRBJ2-3
d_gene: TRBD2

CDR3nt: TGTGCCAGCAGCCGGGACTATCAAGAGACCCAGTACTTC
CDR3aa: CASSRDYQETQYF
abundance: -
v_gene: TRBV7-2
j_gene: TRBJ2-5
d_gene: TRBD2

CDR3nt: TGTGCCAGCAGTTTGAGGGGGCTAGCTAACTATGGCTACACCTTC
CDR3aa: CASSLRGLANYGYTF
abundance: -
v_gene: TRBV12-3/TRBV12-4
j_gene: TRBJ1-2
d_gene: TRBD1

CDR3nt: TGTGCCAGCAGCTTAGGGTTTAACAGGGGCAATGAGCAGTTCTTC
CDR3aa: CASSLGFNRGNEQFF
abundance: -
v_gene: TRBV7-9
j_gene: TRBJ2-1
d_gene: TRBD1

CDR3nt: TGTGCCAGCAGCTCACAGGGGATAGATACGCAGTATTTT
CDR3aa: CASSSQGIDTQYF
abundance: -
v_gene: TRBV6-6
j_gene: TRBJ2-3
d_gene: TRBD1

CDR3nt: TGTGCCAGCAGCCAAGGTGAAGGATTTAACTACGAGCAGTACTTC
CDR3aa: CASSQGEGFNYEQYF
abundance: many
v_gene: TRBV4-2
j_gene: TRBJ2-7
d_gene: -

CDR3nt: TGTGCCAGCAGTGTCCAGGGGGCTCTCTATGGCTACACCTTC
CDR3aa: CASSVQGALYGYTF
abundance: many
v_gene: TRBV7-9
j_gene: TRBJ1-2
d_gene: TRBD1

CDR3nt: TGTGCCAGCAGCTCCTACGTCTCCGATGAGCAGTTCTTC
CDR3aa: CASSSYVSDEQFF
abundance: few
v_gene: TRBV7-9
j_gene: TRBJ2-1
d_gene: -

CDR3nt: TGTGCCAGCAGCGCCGGGACCGCTACCAATCAGCCCCAGCATTTT
CDR3aa: CASSAGTATNQPQHF
abundance: few
v_gene: TRBV7-9
j_gene: TRBJ1-5
d_gene: -

CDR3nt: TGTGCCAGCAGCTTAGCCCTGGGAGGGGGCTATACAGATACGCAGTATTTT
CDR3aa: CASSLALGGGYTDTQYF
abundance: -
v_gene: TRBV11-1
j_gene: TRBJ2-3
d_gene: -

CDR3nt: TGTGCCAGCAGTGCCCGACAGGGGGCCGGGGCCAACGTCCTGACTTTC
CDR3aa: CASSARQGAGANVLTF
abundance: -
v_gene: TRBV6-1
j_gene: TRBJ2-6
d_gene: TRBD1

CDR3nt: TGTGCCAGCAGCTTAGGCAGGGGGAAGGAGACCCAGTACTTC
CDR3aa: CASSLGRGKETQYF
abundance: many
v_gene: TRBV7-2
j_gene: TRBJ2-5
d_gene: TRBD1

CDR3nt: TGTGCCACCAGTGAATCTCGGACTAGCGGAACCGGGGAGCTGTTTTTT
CDR3aa: CATSESRTSGTGELFF
abundance: few
v_gene: TRBV24-1
j_gene: TRBJ2-2
d_gene: TRBD2

CDR3nt: TGTGCCATCAGTGGGGAGGGAGGGAATGAGCAGTTCTTC
CDR3aa: CAISGEGGNEQFF
abundance: many
v_gene: TRBV10-3
j_gene: TRBJ2-1
d_gene: TRBD2

CDR3nt: TGTGCCAGCAGCTCTGACATTAACACTGAAGCTTTCTTT
CDR3aa: CASSSDINTEAFF
abundance: many
v_gene: TRBV7-3
j_gene: TRBJ1-1
d_gene: -

CDR3nt: TGTGCCACCAGGAGCGGGACCGACACCGGGGAGCTGTTTTTT
CDR3aa: CATRSGTDTGELFF
abundance: many
v_gene: TRBV10-3
j_gene: TRBJ2-2
d_gene: TRBD2

CDR3nt: TGTGCCAGCAATAGGGGTTTGTACGAGCAGTACTTC
CDR3aa: CASNRGLYEQYF
abundance: once
v_gene: TRBV28
j_gene: TRBJ2-7
d_gene: -

CDR3nt: TGCGCCAACAGCTTCGGCAACTACGAGCAGTACTTC
CDR3aa: CANSFGNYEQYF
abundance: -
v_gene: TRBV5-1
j_gene: TRBJ2-7
d_gene: -

CDR3nt: TGTGCCAGCAGGCCGGACAGGCAGTCTAATGAAAAACTGTTTTTT
CDR3aa: CASRPDRQSNEKLFF
abundance: -
v_gene: TRBV2
j_gene: TRBJ1-4
d_gene: TRBD1

CDR3nt: TGCAGTGCTAGAGATTCCCAGGGGGCGAGTAATTCACCCCTCCACTTT
CDR3aa: CSARDSQGASNSPLHF
abundance: -
v_gene: TRBV20-1
j_gene: TRBJ1-6
d_gene: TRBD1

CDR3nt: TGCAGTGCTAGAGATACGACCTACAATGAGCAGTTCTTC
CDR3aa: CSARDTTYNEQFF
abundance: -
v_gene: TRBV20-1
j_gene: TRBJ2-1
d_gene: -

CDR3nt: TGCACCAGCAGCTTGTCCGGGGCTTCCAATGGCTACACCTTC
CDR3aa: CTSSLSGASNGYTF
abundance: once
v_gene: TRBV5-1
j_gene: TRBJ1-2
d_gene: -

CDR3nt: TGCAGTGCTAGAGATCCGTCGGGGCCCAACACTGAAGCTTTCTTT
CDR3aa: CSARDPSGPNTEAFF
abundance: few
v_gene: TRBV20-1
j_gene: TRBJ1-1
d_gene: -

CDR3nt: TGTGCCAGCAGTACCCGGGACCTCTATGGCTACACCTTC
CDR3aa: CASSTRDLYGYTF
abundance: -
v_gene: TRBV6-5
j_gene: TRBJ1-2
d_gene: -

CDR3nt: TGTGCCAGCACTATGAGGAAGGGTGGCTACACCTTC
CDR3aa: CASTMRKGGYTF
abundance: -
v_gene: TRBV7-2
j_gene: TRBJ1-2
d_gene: -

CDR3nt: TGCGCCAGCAGCTTGCGCGGAGGGGGGTCCTACGAGCAGTACTTC
CDR3aa: CASSLRGGGSYEQYF
abundance: few
v_gene: TRBV5-1
j_gene: TRBJ2-7
d_gene: -

CDR3nt: TGTGCCAGCAGCTTACGGGGACACGTTCAAGAGACCCAGTACTTC
CDR3aa: CASSLRGHVQETQYF
abundance: -
v_gene: TRBV7-9
j_gene: TRBJ2-5
d_gene: -